These T cell receptor beta chains were read from a single sample in a study of T cells after yellow fever vaccination. TCRdb reprocessed the 5' RACE reads with MiXCR, giving one entry per CDR3 protein. Of hundreds of thousands of distinct CDR3 sequences in the sample, 20% to 25% were seen once. Material: PBMCs, obtained roughly 20 days after the first yellow fever vaccination. These receptors originate from a man between 18 and 29 years old who received the YFV17D yellow fever vaccine. Each CDR3 is given with its conserved first and last residue. The order of the fields is clone size, D gene, J gene, CDR3 length, V gene, CDR3 DNA, CDR3 protein. A D gene is named only where the DNA matches it firmly. Not all rows give a size; the values are once, few, many and, for expanded clones, a class.

clone size: .; D gene: .; J gene: TRBJ1-3; CDR3 length: 15; V gene: TRBV12-3/TRBV12-4; CDR3 DNA: TGTGCCAGCAGTCCTCGACTCCTCTACCAGAACACCATATATTTT; CDR3 protein: CASSPRLLYQNTIYF
clone size: .; D gene: .; J gene: TRBJ2-1; CDR3 length: 13; V gene: TRBV6-2/TRBV6-3; CDR3 DNA: TGTGCCAGCAACGGACCAACAAAAAATGAGCAGTTCTTC; CDR3 protein: CASNGPTKNEQFF
clone size: few; D gene: TRBD1; J gene: TRBJ2-5; CDR3 length: 15; V gene: TRBV5-6; CDR3 DNA: TGTGCCAGCAGCTTTACCAGGGGGCACGGAGAGACCCAGTACTTC; CDR3 protein: CASSFTRGHGETQYF
clone size: .; D gene: .; J gene: TRBJ2-2; CDR3 length: 15; V gene: TRBV5-1; CDR3 DNA: TGCGCCAGCCTATTAGAGCCCCCGAACACCGGGGAGCTGTTTTTT; CDR3 protein: CASLLEPPNTGELFF
clone size: .; D gene: .; J gene: TRBJ2-5; CDR3 length: 11; V gene: TRBV3-1; CDR3 DNA: TGTGCCAGCAGCCACGGGGACGCCTCATACTTC; CDR3 protein: CASSHGDASYF
clone size: .; D gene: .; J gene: TRBJ2-6; CDR3 length: 15; V gene: TRBV28; CDR3 DNA: TGTGCCAGCAGTTTTTCAGGATCTGGGGCCAACGTCCTGACTTTC; CDR3 protein: CASSFSGSGANVLTF
clone size: .; D gene: .; J gene: TRBJ1-2; CDR3 length: 14; V gene: TRBV4-1; CDR3 DNA: TGCGCCAGCAGCCAAGGGAGGGGAATCTATGGCTACACCTTC; CDR3 protein: CASSQGRGIYGYTF
clone size: .; D gene: .; J gene: TRBJ1-2; CDR3 length: 14; V gene: TRBV6-5; CDR3 DNA: TGTGCCAGCAGTTACTCGGGTACGGTTGGAGGCTACACCTTC; CDR3 protein: CASSYSGTVGGYTF
clone size: .; D gene: .; J gene: TRBJ1-1; CDR3 length: 13; V gene: TRBV6-4; CDR3 DNA: TGTGCCAGCAGTGAGAGGGAGAACACTGAAGCTTTCTTT; CDR3 protein: CASSERENTEAFF
clone size: few; D gene: .; J gene: TRBJ2-7; CDR3 length: 16; V gene: TRBV29-1; CDR3 DNA: TGCAGCGTTGAAGACCCTTACCGAGAAAACTCCTACGAGCAGTACTTC; CDR3 protein: CSVEDPYRENSYEQYF
clone size: .; D gene: .; J gene: TRBJ2-7; CDR3 length: 17; V gene: TRBV7-6; CDR3 DNA: TGTGCCAGCAGCTTAGCCCATGGAGCCTCCTTTACCTACGAGCAGTACTTC; CDR3 protein: CASSLAHGASFTYEQYF
clone size: .; D gene: TRBD1; J gene: TRBJ2-5; CDR3 length: 16; V gene: TRBV7-3; CDR3 DNA: TGTGCCAGCAGTTTAAACCGGGACAGGGGTACGGAGACCCAGTACTTC; CDR3 protein: CASSLNRDRGTETQYF
clone size: .; D gene: TRBD1; J gene: TRBJ1-6; CDR3 length: 13; V gene: TRBV7-9; CDR3 DNA: TGTGCCAGCAGCACCAGGGGGGAATCACCCCTCCACTTT; CDR3 protein: CASSTRGESPLHF
clone size: .; D gene: .; J gene: TRBJ1-2; CDR3 length: 15; V gene: TRBV11-2; CDR3 DNA: TGTGCCAGCAGCTTAGGCCCGGGAAGTGGCTATGGCTACACCTTC; CDR3 protein: CASSLGPGSGYGYTF
clone size: few; D gene: .; J gene: TRBJ1-5; CDR3 length: 18; V gene: TRBV4-1; CDR3 DNA: TGCGCCAGCAGCCAAGTTTGGACTGTTGGTGGGGGCAATCAGCCCCAGCATTTT; CDR3 protein: CASSQVWTVGGGNQPQHF
clone size: few; D gene: .; J gene: TRBJ1-6; CDR3 length: 14; V gene: TRBV7-9; CDR3 DNA: TGTGCCAGCAGCCCCGCAGGGACCCTATTTACCCTCCACTTT; CDR3 protein: CASSPAGTLFTLHF
clone size: few; D gene: .; J gene: TRBJ2-2; CDR3 length: 16; V gene: TRBV7-2; CDR3 DNA: TGTGCCAGCAGCTGGCCCAACGGTCCCAAGGCCGGGGAGCTGTTTTTT; CDR3 protein: CASSWPNGPKAGELFF
clone size: few; D gene: .; J gene: TRBJ1-1; CDR3 length: 18; V gene: TRBV7-6; CDR3 DNA: TGTGCCAGCGGAGGTTTTGGGGGCGGGCGGCGGGAGAGCACTGAAGCTTTCTTT; CDR3 protein: CASGGFGGGRRESTEAFF
clone size: .; D gene: TRBD1; J gene: TRBJ1-5; CDR3 length: 14; V gene: TRBV7-9; CDR3 DNA: TGTGCCAGCAGCTCCATAGGGGGCGGGCAGCCCCAGCATTTT; CDR3 protein: CASSSIGGGQPQHF
clone size: .; D gene: TRBD1; J gene: TRBJ2-1; CDR3 length: 15; V gene: TRBV3-1; CDR3 DNA: TGTGCCAGCAGCCAAGTCGGGACAGGCTACAATGAGCAGTTCTTC; CDR3 protein: CASSQVGTGYNEQFF
clone size: few; D gene: .; J gene: TRBJ1-1; CDR3 length: 13; V gene: TRBV20-1; CDR3 DNA: TGCAGTGCTAGGCCTAGGGCAGCGGCCGAAGCTTTCTTT; CDR3 protein: CSARPRAAAEAFF
clone size: few; D gene: TRBD1; J gene: TRBJ1-6; CDR3 length: 14; V gene: TRBV4-1; CDR3 DNA: TGCGCCAGCAGGGATACAGGGGGCGGTTCACCCCTCCACTTT; CDR3 protein: CASRDTGGGSPLHF
clone size: .; D gene: .; J gene: TRBJ2-7; CDR3 length: 15; V gene: TRBV5-1; CDR3 DNA: TGCGCCAGCAGCTTGAGGTCCGAGCCAGACCGCGAGCAGTACTTC; CDR3 protein: CASSLRSEPDREQYF
clone size: .; D gene: .; J gene: TRBJ1-2; CDR3 length: 14; V gene: TRBV28; CDR3 DNA: TGTGCCAGCACCCCCCGGGTGGTAATCTATGGCTACACCTTC; CDR3 protein: CASTPRVVIYGYTF
clone size: .; D gene: .; J gene: TRBJ1-1; CDR3 length: 13; V gene: TRBV15; CDR3 DNA: TGTGCCACCAGCTACGGACGGAGCGCTGAAGCTTTCTTT; CDR3 protein: CATSYGRSAEAFF
clone size: few; D gene: .; J gene: TRBJ1-2; CDR3 length: 14; V gene: TRBV12-3/TRBV12-4; CDR3 DNA: TGTGCCAGCAGTTTTCTTCGTAGAGACTATGGCTACACCTTC; CDR3 protein: CASSFLRRDYGYTF
clone size: .; D gene: TRBD1; J gene: TRBJ2-1; CDR3 length: 13; V gene: TRBV20-1; CDR3 DNA: TGCAGTGCCCGGGACAGGGAATACAATGAGCAGTTCTTC; CDR3 protein: CSARDREYNEQFF
clone size: .; D gene: TRBD2; J gene: TRBJ2-1; CDR3 length: 16; V gene: TRBV24-1; CDR3 DNA: TGTGCCACCAGTGATCCACTAGCGGCCTCCCCAGGTGAGCAGTTCTTC; CDR3 protein: CATSDPLAASPGEQFF
clone size: few; D gene: .; J gene: TRBJ1-2; CDR3 length: 14; V gene: TRBV10-3; CDR3 DNA: TGTGCCATCTCTCGGGGGGGCGGGAGCTATGGCTACACCTTC; CDR3 protein: CAISRGGGSYGYTF
clone size: few; D gene: TRBD2; J gene: TRBJ2-7; CDR3 length: 14; V gene: TRBV29-1; CDR3 DNA: TGCAGCGTTGAGGGACTAGCGGGGACCTACGAGCAGTACTTC; CDR3 protein: CSVEGLAGTYEQYF
clone size: .; D gene: .; J gene: TRBJ1-2; CDR3 length: 17; V gene: TRBV6-5; CDR3 DNA: TGTGCCAGCAGTTACGAGGGGCTCCGTTCGAATAACTATGGCTACACCTTC; CDR3 protein: CASSYEGLRSNNYGYTF
clone size: .; D gene: .; J gene: TRBJ2-1; CDR3 length: 17; V gene: TRBV19; CDR3 DNA: TGTGCCAGTGCGAACTTTGGCGCGGGACCCGGGCACAATGAGCAGTTCTTC; CDR3 protein: CASANFGAGPGHNEQFF
clone size: .; D gene: .; J gene: TRBJ1-5; CDR3 length: 16; V gene: TRBV5-1; CDR3 DNA: TGCGCCAGCAGCCTGCCCGCCAGCCGGGGGAATCAGCCCCAGCATTTT; CDR3 protein: CASSLPASRGNQPQHF
clone size: few; D gene: TRBD1; J gene: TRBJ2-1; CDR3 length: 19; V gene: TRBV29-1; CDR3 DNA: TGCAGCGTTGGAGGTCTGACAGGGGCCAAGCCTAACCCCTACAATGAGCAGTTCTTC; CDR3 protein: CSVGGLTGAKPNPYNEQFF
clone size: .; D gene: .; J gene: TRBJ2-3; CDR3 length: 13; V gene: TRBV7-4; CDR3 DNA: TGTGCCAGCAGCTTAGGTAGCTGGGATACGCAGTATTTT; CDR3 protein: CASSLGSWDTQYF
clone size: .; D gene: TRBD1; J gene: TRBJ1-3; CDR3 length: 14; V gene: TRBV12-3/TRBV12-4; CDR3 DNA: TGTGCCAGCGGCGACAGGGGGCCTGGAAACACCATATATTTT; CDR3 protein: CASGDRGPGNTIYF
clone size: .; D gene: TRBD2; J gene: TRBJ2-1; CDR3 length: 17; V gene: TRBV4-2; CDR3 DNA: TGTGCCAGCAGCTTCCTAGCGGGGTGGAGCTCCTACAATGAGCAGTTCTTC; CDR3 protein: CASSFLAGWSSYNEQFF
clone size: few; D gene: .; J gene: TRBJ2-5; CDR3 length: 11; V gene: TRBV29-1; CDR3 DNA: TGCAGCGCCGACAGTCAAGAGACCCAGTACTTC; CDR3 protein: CSADSQETQYF
clone size: once; D gene: .; J gene: TRBJ1-4; CDR3 length: 15; V gene: TRBV6-5; CDR3 DNA: TGTGCCAGCAGTTACTCGAGGTCGGGAGCAGGAAAACTGTTTTTT; CDR3 protein: CASSYSRSGAGKLFF
clone size: .; D gene: .; J gene: TRBJ2-3; CDR3 length: 14; V gene: TRBV19; CDR3 DNA: TGTGCCAGTAGTATTGGCCCGAGCGGAGATACGCAGTATTTT; CDR3 protein: CASSIGPSGDTQYF
clone size: .; D gene: .; J gene: TRBJ2-7; CDR3 length: 13; V gene: TRBV7-9; CDR3 DNA: TGTGCCAGCAGCGCGGGACTGGGGGGCGAGCAGTACTTC; CDR3 protein: CASSAGLGGEQYF
clone size: few; D gene: .; J gene: TRBJ2-3; CDR3 length: 15; V gene: TRBV5-1; CDR3 DNA: TGCGCCAGCGGACCTTCCGGGACAACCACAGATACGCAGTATTTT; CDR3 protein: CASGPSGTTTDTQYF
clone size: many; D gene: .; J gene: TRBJ2-2; CDR3 length: 12; V gene: TRBV7-2; CDR3 DNA: TGTGCCAGCAGCCTTTACACCGGGGAGCTGTTTTTT; CDR3 protein: CASSLYTGELFF
clone size: .; D gene: .; J gene: TRBJ2-3; CDR3 length: 15; V gene: TRBV7-2; CDR3 DNA: TGTGCCAGCCTTTACCCGGGGGGCGGCACAGATACGCAGTATTTT; CDR3 protein: CASLYPGGGTDTQYF
clone size: .; D gene: TRBD1; J gene: TRBJ2-3; CDR3 length: 14; V gene: TRBV10-3; CDR3 DNA: TGTGCCATCAACCTCGACAGGGGGGCAGATACGCAGTATTTT; CDR3 protein: CAINLDRGADTQYF
clone size: .; D gene: .; J gene: TRBJ2-5; CDR3 length: 13; V gene: TRBV25-1; CDR3 DNA: TGTGCCAGCAGTGAAAGGGGACGAGAGACCCAGTACTTC; CDR3 protein: CASSERGRETQYF
clone size: .; D gene: .; J gene: TRBJ1-2; CDR3 length: 15; V gene: TRBV5-6; CDR3 DNA: TGTGCCAGCAGCTTGATGGACCGTCCCTTCGGTGGCTACACCTTC; CDR3 protein: CASSLMDRPFGGYTF
clone size: few; D gene: .; J gene: TRBJ1-2; CDR3 length: 12; V gene: TRBV6-5; CDR3 DNA: TGTGCCAGCTTTGGGACCCACTATGGCTACACCTTC; CDR3 protein: CASFGTHYGYTF
clone size: .; D gene: .; J gene: TRBJ2-7; CDR3 length: 12; V gene: TRBV29-1; CDR3 DNA: TGCAGCGCCGGGGACCGCGACTACGAGCAGTACTTC; CDR3 protein: CSAGDRDYEQYF
clone size: few; D gene: .; J gene: TRBJ1-3; CDR3 length: 16; V gene: TRBV7-2; CDR3 DNA: TGTGCCAGCAGCTTGGCACAGGTTTCGGCTGGAAACACCATATATTTT; CDR3 protein: CASSLAQVSAGNTIYF
clone size: .; D gene: .; J gene: TRBJ2-1; CDR3 length: 16; V gene: TRBV12-3/TRBV12-4; CDR3 DNA: TGTGCCAGCAGTTCTAGTAGTCCCGGGATCCACAATGAGCAGTTCTTC; CDR3 protein: CASSSSSPGIHNEQFF
clone size: few; D gene: .; J gene: TRBJ2-3; CDR3 length: 13; V gene: TRBV5-1; CDR3 DNA: TGCGCCAGCACACTAGCTCCGGCAGATACGCAGTATTTT; CDR3 protein: CASTLAPADTQYF
clone size: .; D gene: TRBD2; J gene: TRBJ2-1; CDR3 length: 15; V gene: TRBV7-2; CDR3 DNA: TGTGCCAGCAGCCGGGTGGGGACTAGCTCCAATGAGCAGTTCTTC; CDR3 protein: CASSRVGTSSNEQFF
clone size: many; D gene: TRBD1; J gene: TRBJ1-4; CDR3 length: 16; V gene: TRBV6-5; CDR3 DNA: TGTGCCAGCAGTTACTCGGGACAGGCCCCTAATGAAAAACTGTTTTTT; CDR3 protein: CASSYSGQAPNEKLFF
clone size: few; D gene: .; J gene: TRBJ2-5; CDR3 length: 16; V gene: TRBV5-1; CDR3 DNA: TGCGCCAGCAGCTTGAGGGGCGAAAACAGCGAAGAGACCCAGTACTTC; CDR3 protein: CASSLRGENSEETQYF